A single sample gave rise to the 22 T cell receptor beta chains below, sequenced in a study of Ad26.COV2.S vaccination and SARS-CoV-2 variants. Repertoires were generated with immunoSEQ multiplex PCR, while TCRdb's copy carries only in-frame clones and drops some. The sample shows some 350,000 clones, roughly 90% of them seen only once. Sample treatment: 19 received Ad26.COV2.S at low or high dose, single or two shots; a few received placebo; per-sample allocation not given. Sampling happened 63 days after the first vaccine or placebo injection. Material: peripheral blood, obtained in a trial of Ad26.COV2.S vaccine versus placebo. Source of these receptors: a person between 18 and 60 years old who received the Ad26.COV2.S COVID-19 vaccine or a placebo.

The chain has TRBV29-1 and TRBJ2-1; perhaps TRBD2 as D (5 bases). Trimming removed 4 bases from V and 3 bases from J, with 10 bases in between. Per germline, CDR1 SQVTM and CDR2 ANQGSEA. There are 13 residues in the CDR3. The DNA of the CDR3 is TGCAGCGTTGGCGGGCAGAACTACAATGAGCAGTTCTTC. Its protein is CSVGGQNYNEQFF.

The chain is built from TRBV5-5 and TRBJ2-7, with 8 bases that match TRBD2. The germline gives CDR1 SGHKS, CDR2 YYEKEE (reference sequence). V was pared by 0 bases and J by 1 base, with 6 bases of the junction left unmatched. This CDR3 spans 16 amino acids. The CDR3 spells CASSLAGRDPSYEQYV. CDR3 coding DNA: TGTGCCAGCAGCTTGGCCGGGAGGGACCCGTCCTACGAGCAGTACGTC.

The chain uses TRBV6-6 and TRBJ2-5; the D gene could be TRBD1 or TRBD2 (5 bases each). The ends were cut back, 6 bases at V and 4 bases at J, with 15 bases in the middle. Germline loops: CDR1 MNHNY, CDR2 SVGAGI (reference sequence). This CDR3 spans 14 amino acids. This chain's CDR3 is CASSPRGSRETQYF. CDR3 bases: TGTGCCAGCAGCCCCCGGGGCAGTAGAGAGACCCAGTACTTC.

V and J are TRBV5-6 and TRBJ1-5; D uncertain. The V end lost 0 bases, the J end lost 0 bases, and 10 bases lay between the germline ends. Germline values: CDR1 SGHDT, CDR2 YYEEEE. The CDR3 sequence is 16 residues long. The CDR3 region is CASSLGLDNSNQPQHF. In DNA form, the CDR3 reads TGTGCCAGCAGCTTGGGTCTAGATAATAGCAATCAGCCCCAGCATTTT.

This chain uses TRBV27 with TRBJ1-2; D possibly corresponds to TRBD1 (6 bases). Germline V gives CDR1 MNHEY, CDR2 SMNVEV (reference sequence). This CDR3 region has 17 residues. Trimming left V 4 bases short and J 4 bases short, with 22 bases between. CDR3 region: CASSSTGFFPQLYGYTF. CDR3 nucleotides: TGTGCCAGCAGTTCCACAGGGTTCTTCCCCCAACTCTATGGCTACACCTTC.

The chain combines TRBV18 with TRBJ1-1; D unclear. The V end lost 2 bases, the J end lost 1 base, and 8 bases lay between the germline ends. The CDR3 length is 14 residues. CDR1 is KGHSH, CDR2 LQKENI, per germline. CDR3 sequence reads: CASSPERPNTEAFF. In DNA form, the CDR3 reads TGTGCCAGCTCACCAGAAAGGCCGAACACTGAAGCTTTCTTT.

The sample holds one count of this clone. The chain employs TRBV7-2 and TRBJ1-3; D gene unclear. Germline CDR1 reads SGHTA; CDR2 reads FQGNSA. Trimming took off 3 bases at V and 0 bases at J, with 6 bases between the two ends. This CDR3 is built from 14 residues. The CDR3 loop reads CASSFGDSGNTIYF. DNA for the CDR3: TGTGCCAGCAGCTTTGGGGACTCTGGAAACACCATATATTTT.

V gene TRBV3-1 (or the pseudogene TRBV3-2) combines with J gene TRBJ1-6; 8 bases are shared with TRBD1. Losses at the gene ends were 4 bases for V and 9 bases for J; bases not matched to a gene: 11. The CDR3 is made up of 16 amino acids. Germline V gene lookup returns CDR1 LGHDT and CDR2 YNNKEL (reference sequence). The CDR3 loop reads CASSPMDRVTISPLHF. The CDR3 region has the DNA TGTGCCAGCAGCCCGATGGACAGGGTAACAATTTCACCCCTCCACTTT.

This clone was observed a few times. This rearrangement joins TRBV6-5 to TRBJ1-2; D is undetermined. The V gene lost 0 bases and the J gene lost 1 base, with 9 bases spanning the gap. Germline loops: CDR1 MNHEY, CDR2 SVGAGI. The CDR3 spans 15 residues. CDR3: CASSYSMANNYGYTF. The CDR3, as DNA: TGTGCCAGCAGTTACTCTATGGCAAATAACTATGGCTACACCTTC.

The sample holds a few counts of this clone. This chain uses TRBV10-1 with TRBJ2-3; the D gene could be TRBD1 or TRBD2 (5 bases each). CDR3 length: 15 residues. The ends were cut back, 5 bases at V and 5 bases at J, with 17 bases in the middle. Germline loops: CDR1 WNHNN, CDR2 SYGVQD (reference sequence). CDR3 sequence reads: CASSPLGEEGDTQYF. CDR3 coding DNA: TGCGCCAGCAGTCCTCTGGGGGAAGAGGGAGATACGCAGTATTTT.

The chain has TRBV5-1 and TRBJ2-3; a possible D gene is TRBD1 (6 bases). Germline V gene sequence: CDR1 SGHRS, CDR2 YFSETQ. The CDR3 length is 15 residues. V gave up 0 bases and J gave up 3 bases, with 11 bases separating them. CDR3 in amino acids: CASSLAGAQTDTQYF. The DNA for the CDR3 is TGCGCCAGCAGCTTGGCAGGGGCGCAGACAGATACGCAGTATTTT.

The V gene is TRBV30, the J gene TRBJ2-3, with D unresolved. Trimming stripped 5 bases from V and 0 bases from J, with 9 bases between. CDR3 size: 13 residues. The germline CDR1 and CDR2 sequences are GTSNPN and SVGIG (reference sequence). CDR3 region: CAWDVLSTDTQYF. The DNA for the CDR3 is TGTGCCTGGGACGTGTTAAGCACAGATACGCAGTATTTT.

The chain uses TRBV4-3 and TRBJ1-1, with TRBD1 as a possible D gene (5 bases). CDR3 size: 15 residues. The V and J ends lost 0 bases and 1 base respectively, with 9 bases between them. Germline CDR1 reads LGHNA; CDR2 reads YSLEER. The CDR3 loop reads CASSQERQGNTEAFF. The CDR3 coding sequence is TGCGCCAGCAGCCAAGAACGTCAGGGGAACACTGAAGCTTTCTTT.

The V gene is TRBV30, the J gene TRBJ1-6; D gene ambiguous. The V gene lost 2 bases and the J gene lost 7 bases, with 9 bases spanning the gap. The germline V gene encodes CDR1 GTSNPN and CDR2 SVGIG (reference sequence). This CDR3 is 13 amino acids long. The CDR3 sequence is CAWSNHGNSPLHF. In DNA form, the CDR3 reads TGTGCCTGGAGTAATCATGGGAATTCACCCCTCCACTTT.

The chain recombines TRBV7-8 with TRBJ1-4; D may be TRBD1 (6 bases). Germline loops: CDR1 SGHVS, CDR2 FQNEAQ. The CDR3 totals 15 residues. V lost 0 bases and J 10 bases, leaving 15 bases between the germline ends. The CDR3 DNA sequence: TGTGCCAGCAGCTTAGCGCTAGGCTCCAGGGGAAAACTGTTTTTT. Its protein is CASSLALGSRGKLFF.

The chain uses TRBV2 and TRBJ2-3, with 9 bases fitting TRBD2. Trimming cost V 5 bases and J 2 bases; bases outside gene matches: 2. Germline V gene data show CDR1 as SNHLY and CDR2 as FYNNEI. The CDR3 is made up of 14 amino acids. The CDR3 loop reads CASSLAGYTDTQYF. The CDR3 DNA sequence: TGTGCCAGCAGTCTAGCGGGGTACACAGATACGCAGTATTTT.

This chain links TRBV4-3 with TRBJ1-1; TRBD1 is a possible D gene (6 bases). The CDR3 loop spans 11 amino acids. Looked up from germline, CDR1 is LGHNA and CDR2 is YSLEER. The V and J ends lost 6 bases and 5 bases respectively, with 7 bases between them. CDR3 coding DNA: TGCGCCAGCAGGCAGGGGACTGAAGCTTTCTTT. Translated: CASRQGTEAFF.

The V call is TRBV19, the J call TRBJ1-1; D uncertain. This CDR3 has 16 residues. Deletions cut 8 bases from V and 0 bases from J, with 19 bases between. Germline CDR1 is LNHDA and CDR2 is SQIVND (reference sequence). The CDR3 sequence: CASRTAHGVLNTEAFF. The CDR3 DNA is TGTGCCAGTCGTACTGCGCACGGGGTCCTGAACACTGAAGCTTTCTTT. The whole variable domain, remainder taken from reference TRBV19 and TRBJ1-1, is DGGITQSPKYLFRKEGQNVTLSCEQNLNHDAMYWYRQDPGQGLRLIYYSQIVNDFQKGDIAEGYSVSREKKESFPLTVTSAQKNPTAFYLCASRTAHGVLNTEAFFGQGTRLTVV.

The J gene is TRBJ2-1, the V gene TRBV6-2 or TRBV6-3, with 11 bases aligning to TRBD2. The germline CDR1 and CDR2 sequences are MNHEY and SVGEGT. Trimming at V came to 6 bases and at J to 6 bases, leaving 7 bases not matched to a gene. CDR3 size: 15 residues. The CDR3 DNA reads TGTGCCAGCAGCTCACTAGCGGGAGAAGGCAATGAGCAGTTCTTC. Its translation is CASSSLAGEGNEQFF.

The chain links TRBV4-3 to TRBJ2-2, with D possibly matching TRBD2 (6 bases). V gave up 0 bases and J gave up 0 bases, with 20 bases separating them. CDR1 and CDR2 (germline): LGHNA, YSLEER. The CDR3 is 20 amino acids. The CDR3 spells CASSQEVPTRGFANTGELFF. The CDR3 nucleotides are TGCGCCAGCAGCCAAGAAGTTCCTACACGGGGGTTCGCGAACACCGGGGAGCTGTTTTTT.

The chain links TRBV4-3 to TRBJ1-3; tentatively, D is TRBD1 (6 bases). The CDR3 length is 16 residues. Trimming stripped 2 bases from V and 2 bases from J, with 13 bases between. Looked up from germline, CDR1 is LGHNA and CDR2 is YSLEER. The DNA for the CDR3 is TGCGCCAGCAGCCAACAACAGGGTCTGCCTGGAAACACCATATATTTT. This translates into CASSQQQGLPGNTIYF.

The chain recombines TRBV6-1 with TRBJ1-5; TRBD1 is a possible D gene (5 bases). CDR1 MNHNS and CDR2 SASEGT come from the germline V gene. V was trimmed by 3 bases and J by 2 bases, leaving 8 bases between them. The CDR3 has 14 residues. The CDR3 DNA sequence: TGTGCCAGCAGTGAGGGGACGGGCAATCAGCCCCAGCATTTT. Encoded protein: CASSEGTGNQPQHF.